This is a list of T cell receptor beta chains from one sample in a study of blood T cell repertoires in COVID-19. Using immunoSEQ multiplex PCR, the repertoire was profiled, and TCRdb retains in-frame clones only, with some absent. The sample has around 76,000 clones; 75% to 90% are singletons. The sample taken for sequencing was peripheral blood. The receptors were gathered from a man at least 80 years old with acute or convalescent COVID-19. The CDR3 runs from the conserved cysteine through the conserved F or W. The D gene is left open where the match is weak. The size of a clone is reported for some rows only, either as once, few or many, or as a class for expanded clones.

D | J | size | V | DNA | CDR3
- | TRBJ2-2 | few | TRBV4-3 | TGCGCCAGCAGCCAAGTACCGGGAACGAACACCGGGGAGCTGTTTTTT | CASSQVPGTNTGELFF
TRBD2 | TRBJ2-1 | - | TRBV7-2 | TGTGCCAGCAGCCAGACTAGCGGCGCGCACAATGAGCAGTTCTTC | CASSQTSGAHNEQFF
- | TRBJ2-7 | - | TRBV29-1 | TGCAGCTCGTTAGGGGAGGAGAGGGGCGAGCAGTACTTC | CSSLGEERGEQYF
TRBD1 | TRBJ2-1 | - | TRBV7-2 | TGTGCCAGCAGCGTGAGGGGGCATAGGACAGGGTATTGGGATGAGCAGTTCTTC | CASSVRGHRTGYWDEQFF
- | TRBJ2-1 | - | TRBV27 | TGTGCCAGCAGTTATGGTAGGACAGACTACAATGAGCAGTTCTTC | CASSYGRTDYNEQFF
- | TRBJ1-1 | once | TRBV25-1 | TGTGCCAGCAGTGGCAGGAAGGCCTTTAACACTGAAGCTTTCTTT | CASSGRKAFNTEAFF
TRBD1 | TRBJ1-6 | - | TRBV11-2 | TGTGCCAGCAGCCTCGTCCGGGACAGGCGTAATTCACCCCTCCACTTT | CASSLVRDRRNSPLHF
TRBD1 | TRBJ1-4 | - | TRBV11-2 | TGTGCCAGCAGCCAAGGACAGGGCCATGAAAAACTGTTTTTT | CASSQGQGHEKLFF
- | TRBJ2-5 | - | TRBV18 | TGTGCCAGCTCACCACGCGGGTCCCAAGAGACCCAGTACTTC | CASSPRGSQETQYF
- | TRBJ2-5 | - | TRBV5-1 | TGCGCCAGCAGCCTGGTGGGGGGGCAGGAAGAGACCCAGTACTTC | CASSLVGGQEETQYF
TRBD2 | TRBJ2-3 | few | TRBV5-1 | TGCGCCAGCAGCTCTTCCGGGACTAGCGTCACAGATACGCAGTATTTT | CASSSSGTSVTDTQYF
TRBD1 | TRBJ2-5 | - | TRBV7-9 | TGTGCCAGCAGCTCCGGACAGGCGGCACTATATCAAGAGACCCAGTACTTC | CASSSGQAALYQETQYF
- | TRBJ2-2 | - | TRBV10-3 | TGTGCCGCCATGGCGGGCAACACCGGGGAGCTGTTTTTT | CAAMAGNTGELFF
TRBD1 | TRBJ2-3 | once | TRBV10-3 | TGTGCCATCAGTGAGCCGACCGGGACAGGGGGGGCAGATACGCAGTATTTT | CAISEPTGTGGADTQYF
TRBD2 | TRBJ2-5 | - | TRBV28 | TGTGCCACCCGACTAGCGGTAAACCAAGAGACCCAGTACTTC | CATRLAVNQETQYF
TRBD1 | TRBJ1-2 | - | TRBV3-1/TRBV3-2 | TGTGCCAGCAGTTCAGACAGGGGCCCCGGCTACACCTTC | CASSSDRGPGYTF
- | TRBJ2-5 | - | TRBV6-6 | TGTGCCAGCAGTTACGCGGGGGCCCCCCAAGAGACCCAGTACTTC | CASSYAGAPQETQYF
- | TRBJ2-1 | - | TRBV5-3 | TGTGCCAGAAGCCAGAGTGGGCGGGGTCAGTTCTTC | CARSQSGRGQFF
TRBD1 | TRBJ1-4 | - | TRBV7-2 | TGTGCCAGCAGCTTAGGGGACAGGGGCCCAAACAATGAAAAACTGTTTTTT | CASSLGDRGPNNEKLFF
TRBD1 | TRBJ2-2 | - | TRBV11-3 | TGTGCCAGCAGCGGACAGGGTGAAGGCACCGGGGAGCTGTTTTTT | CASSGQGEGTGELFF
- | TRBJ2-5 | once | TRBV5-6 | TGTGCCAGCAGGTCGACGGGGGTCCTCCAAGAGACCCAGTACTTC | CASRSTGVLQETQYF
- | TRBJ2-7 | - | TRBV21-1 | TGTGCCAGCAGCACCCGGTCCCACCGGGTATACGAGCAGTACTTC | CASSTRSHRVYEQYF